This note documents a single TCR beta chain sequence. As yet, its antigen is unknown. The data were taken from a study of OX40 agonist ivuxolimab in advanced cancers. Study in general: A partial response was reached by three patients: one with hepatocellular carcinoma and two with cutaneous melanoma.

Exclusion of a patient followed from autoimmune disease history or systemic immunosuppression. Blood sampling was done at baseline, cycle 4 day 1, and cycle 7 day 1. The CDR3 spans 15 residues. From germline, CDR1 is MGHRA and CDR2 YSYEKL. V lost 4 bases and J lost 0, with 9 bases in between. Findings and limits, study-wide: Not determined was the antigen specificity of the expanded peripheral T cells.

Assay: immunoSEQ multiplex PCR; the TCRdb copy retains only in-frame clones and omits some. Here the sample spans some 49,000 clones, around 85% being singletons. This sequence originates from an adult with an advanced solid tumor such as melanoma, head and neck, liver or kidney cancer. The rearrangement uses TRBV4-1 and TRBJ1-4; D not certain. The sample here was CD4+ or CD8+ T cells sorted from blood, taken in a trial of the OX40 agonist ivuxolimab. The CDR3 DNA is TGCGCCAGCAGCCTCTCGCGAGCAACTAATGAAAAACTGTTTTTT. Its translation is CASSLSRATNEKLFF.